Below, 8 T cell receptor beta chains from the same sample are listed, as sequenced in a study of T cell responses to AZD1222 COVID-19 vaccine. Clones were sequenced by immunoSEQ multiplex PCR, and TCRdb holds only the in-frame ones, with some missing. The profile shows 120,000 or so clones, 80% to 90% of them singletons. The sequenced sample was peripheral blood, obtained on day 0 of AZD1222 vaccination. The origin of the receptors is an adult in good health.

This clone was picked up a small number of times. The J gene is TRBJ1-5, the V gene TRBV7-9; 10 bases fit TRBD1. The CDR3 length is 17 residues. The germline gives CDR1 SEHNR, CDR2 FQNEAQ (reference sequence). V gave up 4 bases and J gave up 2 bases; unmatched junction bases: 8. The CDR3 coding sequence is TGTGCCAGCAGCTCGTTCCGGGACAGGGGTGGCAATCAGCCCCAGCATTTT. Its protein is CASSSFRDRGGNQPQHF.

This clone was seen a single time. V usage is TRBV28 and J usage is TRBJ1-1; 8 bases are shared with TRBD1. Germline-derived CDR1 and CDR2 are MDHEN and SYDVKM. V was clipped by 6 bases and J by 4 bases; unmatched bases: 10. The CDR3 runs 15 residues. The CDR3 loop is CASSPLNRGTTEAFF. CDR3 sequence (DNA): TGTGCCAGCAGCCCTCTCAACAGGGGGACCACTGAAGCTTTCTTT.

This clone has just one count. V is TRBV19 and J is TRBJ1-5; TRBD1 agrees at 12 bases. Germline CDR1 and CDR2: LNHDA and SQIVND (reference sequence). Losses at the gene ends were 5 bases for V and 7 bases for J; bases not matched to a gene: 3. There are 14 residues in the CDR3. The CDR3, as DNA: TGTGCCAGTAGTGGGACAGGGGGCGGACAGCCCCAGCATTTT. This translates into CASSGTGGGQPQHF.

The chain has TRBV6-5 and TRBJ1-1; D remains ambiguous. V gave up 6 bases and J gave up 0 bases, with 8 bases separating them. Germline V CDR1 and CDR2: MNHEY, SVGAGI. The CDR3 spans 13 residues. CDR3 amino acids: CASSPRVNTEAFF. The CDR3 DNA follows: TGTGCCAGCAGCCCAAGGGTGAACACTGAAGCTTTCTTT.

The chain is built from TRBV5-1 and TRBJ2-3, with 7 nucleotides matching TRBD1. V lost 3 bases and J lost 1; bases outside the gene matches: 5. The CDR3 totals 15 residues. The V gene's germline CDR1 is SGHRS and CDR2 YFSETQ. CDR3 in DNA: TGCGCCAGCAGCTCCGGGACAGTCGGCACAGATACGCAGTATTTT. Translation: CASSSGTVGTDTQYF.

CDR3 sequence: CASSFGTTSGEQYF. CDR3 coding DNA: TGCGCCAGCAGCTTCGGGACTACCAGCGGGGAGCAGTACTTC. The chain uses TRBV5-1 and TRBJ2-7, with TRBD2 identical over 7 bases. V trimming: 2 bases; J trimming: 7 bases; junction bases outside the gene matches: 9. CDR1 and CDR2 (germline): SGHRS, YFSETQ. This CDR3 contains 14 residues.

Concerning this clone: The sample carries other DNA sequences with the same CDR3. The rearrangement links TRBV27 to TRBJ2-7, with unresolved D. The CDR3 length is 11 residues. V gave up 4 bases and J gave up 0 bases, with 1 base separating them. The germline V gene encodes CDR1 MNHEY and CDR2 SMNVEV (reference sequence). The CDR3 DNA sequence: TGTGCCAGCAGTTCCTCCTACGAGCAGTACTTC. Its translation: CASSSSYEQYF.

The chain links TRBV1 to TRBJ1-5; the DNA was not compared with TRBD1, the D call given in the table. TRBV1 is listed as a pseudogene. This CDR3 contains 20 residues. The CDR3 here is CTSSLRVGTNRQASNQPQHF. The CDR3 DNA follows: TGCACCAGCAGCCTTAGGGTGGGAACCAACCGACAGGCTAGCAATCAGCCCCAGCATTTT.